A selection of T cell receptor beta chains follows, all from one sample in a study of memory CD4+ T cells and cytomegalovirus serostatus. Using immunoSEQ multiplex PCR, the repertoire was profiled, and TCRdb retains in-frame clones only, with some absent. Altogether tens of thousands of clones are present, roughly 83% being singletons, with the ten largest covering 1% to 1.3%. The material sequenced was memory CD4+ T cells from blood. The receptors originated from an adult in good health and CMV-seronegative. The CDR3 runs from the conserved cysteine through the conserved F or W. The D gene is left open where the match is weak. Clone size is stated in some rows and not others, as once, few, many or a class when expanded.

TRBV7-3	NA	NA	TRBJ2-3	CASSLRGGSTDTQYF	TGTGCCAGCAGCTTAAGGGGCGGTAGCACAGATACGCAGTATTTT
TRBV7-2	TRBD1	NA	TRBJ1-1	CASSSQPGQGSTEAFF	TGTGCCAGCAGCTCACAACCTGGACAGGGTAGCACTGAAGCTTTCTTT
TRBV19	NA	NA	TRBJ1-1	CASREGTQALSNTEAFF	TGTGCCAGTAGGGAGGGGACGCAGGCTCTTTCGAACACTGAAGCTTTCTTT
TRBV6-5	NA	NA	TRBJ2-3	CATRRGDTQYF	TGTGCCACCCGGCGGGGAGATACGCAGTATTTT
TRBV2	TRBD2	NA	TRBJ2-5	CASSGVAGGLRETQYF	TGTGCCAGCAGTGGGGTAGCGGGAGGTTTAAGAGAGACCCAGTACTTC
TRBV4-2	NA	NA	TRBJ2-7	CASSQDSGAEQYF	TGTGCCAGCAGCCAAGATTCAGGGGCCGAGCAGTACTTC
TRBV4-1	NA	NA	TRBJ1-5	CASSQELGGIQPQHF	TGCGCCAGCAGCCAAGAGTTGGGAGGTATTCAGCCCCAGCATTTT
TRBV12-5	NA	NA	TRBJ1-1	CASGSRDPNTEAFF	TGTGCTAGTGGTTCGAGGGACCCTAACACTGAAGCTTTCTTT
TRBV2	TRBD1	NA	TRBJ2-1	CASLLTGNNEQFF	TGTGCCAGCCTATTGACAGGGAACAATGAGCAGTTCTTC
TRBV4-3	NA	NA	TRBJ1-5	CASSQEMGNQPQHF	TGCGCCAGCAGCCAAGAGATGGGTAACCAGCCCCAGCATTTT
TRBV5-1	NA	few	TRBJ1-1	CASSLVPRGRTEAFF	TGCGCCAGCAGCTTGGTTCCCCGGGGAAGGACTGAAGCTTTCTTT